This record looks at one T cell receptor (beta chain) sequence and its context. Its antigen is not known. The method was immunoSEQ multiplex PCR; TCRdb's version includes in-frame clones alone and lacks a portion of them. This sample yields around 92,000 clones, of which under 95% are seen a single time; 20% to 25% belongs to the top ten. The CDR3 extends over 15 amino acids. Germline trimming cut 6 bases from V and 1 base from J; bases unmatched to any gene: 2. Looked up from germline, CDR1 is SNHLY and CDR2 is FYNNEI. The data were obtained in a study of T cell responses to AZD1222 COVID-19 vaccine. Findings of the study overall: In the spike-specific TCR repertoire, nearly half reportedly target unmutated variant regions.

The chain carries TRBV2 and TRBJ2-1, with 11 bases that match TRBD2. Source: peripheral blood, taken on day 0 of AZD1222 vaccination. The sequence was obtained from an adult in good health. This CDR3 is CASRASGGSYNEQFF. CDR3 coding DNA: TGTGCCAGCAGGGCTAGCGGGGGGTCCTACAATGAGCAGTTCTTC.